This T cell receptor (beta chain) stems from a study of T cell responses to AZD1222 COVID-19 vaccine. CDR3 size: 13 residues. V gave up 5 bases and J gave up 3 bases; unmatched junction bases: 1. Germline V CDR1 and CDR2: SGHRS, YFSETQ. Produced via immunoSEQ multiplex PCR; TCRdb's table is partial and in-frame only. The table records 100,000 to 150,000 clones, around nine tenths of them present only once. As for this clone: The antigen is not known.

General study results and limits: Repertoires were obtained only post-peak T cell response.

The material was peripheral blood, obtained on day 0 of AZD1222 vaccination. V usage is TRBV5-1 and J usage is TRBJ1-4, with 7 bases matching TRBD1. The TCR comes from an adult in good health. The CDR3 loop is CASRDRPNEKLFF. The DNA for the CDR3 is TGCGCCAGCAGGGACAGGCCTAATGAAAAACTGTTTTTT.